This TCR beta chain is from a study of blood T cell repertoires in COVID-19. Individuals drawn from 24 US areas were about 18 to 89 years old. TCRdb's table, derived via immunoSEQ multiplex PCR, lists solely in-frame clones and lacks some. This sample yields under 200,000 clones, of which over 80% are seen a single time; about an eighth belongs to the top ten. Per germline, CDR1 SGHRS and CDR2 YFSETQ. The CDR3 is 15 residues long. With V trimmed by 4 bases and J by 4 bases, 6 bases remained unmatched. The sample taken for sequencing was PBMCs or T cells enriched from blood (not recorded which). The rearrangement joins TRBV5-1 to TRBJ2-3; 10 positions match TRBD1. The receptor was isolated from a woman aged 55-69 years who had recovered from COVID-19. The CDR3 is CASSTGTGEPDTQYF. The CDR3 DNA reads TGCGCCAGCAGCACCGGGACAGGGGAGCCAGATACGCAGTATTTT.